A selection of T cell receptor beta chains follows, all from one sample in a study of cytomegalovirus exposure and HLA in healthy donors. Clones were read by immunoSEQ multiplex PCR, and TCRdb kept only the in-frame ones, dropping some. Of 160,000 or so clones in the sample, 70% to 85% were seen once. Sequencing input: PBMCs. The source is a man aged 25-40 years in good health and CMV-seropositive. Each CDR3 is given without its conserved first and last residue.

j_gene | v_gene | len | CDR3aa
TRBJ1-5 | TRBV6-1 | 11 | ASAGTTYQPQH
TRBJ1-4 | TRBV4-2 | 12 | ASSQQGANEKLF
TRBJ2-7 | TRBV7-6 | 11 | ASSGDRGYEQY
TRBJ2-3 | TRBV9 | 13 | ASSGLSQGADTQY
TRBJ1-1 | TRBV6-5 | 14 | ASSYSRQGMNTEAF
TRBJ2-1 | TRBV27 | 13 | ASSLAGTVYNEQF
TRBJ2-5 | TRBV5-4 | 12 | ASDHPGGLETQY
TRBJ2-5 | TRBV5-1 | 15 | ASSYQDGMPYQETQY
TRBJ2-5 | TRBV18 | 12 | ASSGRTLQETQY
TRBJ2-3 | TRBV30 | 16 | AWSVLRTGKGATDTQY
TRBJ2-5 | TRBV30 | 10 | GASGGQETQY
TRBJ2-5 | TRBV5-6 | 13 | ASSLNSQGIETQY
TRBJ2-5 | TRBV27 | 16 | ASSLSYTGLVVQETQY